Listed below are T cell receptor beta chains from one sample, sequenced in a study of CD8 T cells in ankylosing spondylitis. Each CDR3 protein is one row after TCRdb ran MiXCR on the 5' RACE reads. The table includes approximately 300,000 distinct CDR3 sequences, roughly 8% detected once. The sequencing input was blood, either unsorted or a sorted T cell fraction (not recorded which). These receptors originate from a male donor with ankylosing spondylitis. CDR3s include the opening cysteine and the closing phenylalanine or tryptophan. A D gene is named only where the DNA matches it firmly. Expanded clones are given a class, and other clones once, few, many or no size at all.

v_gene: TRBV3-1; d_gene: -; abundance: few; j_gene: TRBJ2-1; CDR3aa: CASSQGPDSSYNEQFF; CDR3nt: TGTGCCAGCAGCCAAGGGCCGGATAGCTCCTACAATGAGCAGTTCTTC
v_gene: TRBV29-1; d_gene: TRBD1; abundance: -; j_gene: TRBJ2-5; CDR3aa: CSVGGQGRETQYF; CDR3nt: TGCAGCGTCGGGGGACAGGGGAGGGAGACCCAGTACTTC
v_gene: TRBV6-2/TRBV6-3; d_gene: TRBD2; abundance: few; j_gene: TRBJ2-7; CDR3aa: CASIFSGRVGEQYF; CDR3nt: TGTGCCAGCATCTTTAGCGGGAGGGTCGGCGAGCAGTACTTC
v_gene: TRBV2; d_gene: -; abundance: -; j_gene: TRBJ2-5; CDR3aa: CASDDPVVSETQYF; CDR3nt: TGTGCCAGCGATGACCCGGTGGTTTCTGAGACCCAGTACTTC
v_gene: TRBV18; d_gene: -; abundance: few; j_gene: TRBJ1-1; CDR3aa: CASSPLDSVNTEAFF; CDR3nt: TGTGCCAGCTCACCGTTGGACAGCGTGAACACTGAAGCTTTCTTT
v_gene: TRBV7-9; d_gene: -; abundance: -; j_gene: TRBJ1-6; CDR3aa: CASSWGQVGNNSPLHF; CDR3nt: TGTGCCAGCAGCTGGGGGCAGGTGGGGAATAATTCACCCCTCCACTTT
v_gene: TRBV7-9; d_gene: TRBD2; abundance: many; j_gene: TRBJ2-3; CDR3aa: CASSLQTSGKRTDTQYF; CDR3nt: TGTGCCAGCAGCTTACAAACTAGCGGGAAACGCACAGATACGCAGTATTTT
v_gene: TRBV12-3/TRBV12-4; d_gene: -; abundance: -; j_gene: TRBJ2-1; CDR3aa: CASSVGSPYNEQFF; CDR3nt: TGTGCCAGCAGTGTGGGGAGCCCCTACAATGAGCAGTTCTTC
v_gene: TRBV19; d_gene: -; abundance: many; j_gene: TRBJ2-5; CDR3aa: CASSTGQPETQYF; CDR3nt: TGTGCCAGTAGTACCGGACAGCCGGAGACCCAGTACTTC
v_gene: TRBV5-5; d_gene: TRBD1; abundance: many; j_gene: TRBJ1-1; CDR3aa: CASSWGDRGLNTEAFF; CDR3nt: TGTGCCAGCAGCTGGGGGGACAGGGGATTGAACACTGAAGCTTTCTTT